This TCR beta chain was identified during a study of blood T cell repertoires in COVID-19. Across the whole study: Donors in the United States, Italy and Spain gave samples during acute or convalescent COVID-19.

The data were produced by immunoSEQ multiplex PCR, yet TCRdb's version contains in-frame clones alone and is incomplete. The table shows 200,000 to 250,000 clones, with 85% to 90% occurring only once. Germline V gene data show CDR1 as SGHDN and CDR2 as FVKESK. V lost 4 bases to trimming and J lost 3 bases, with 19 bases between them. There are 16 residues in the CDR3. Donors were grouped by their self-reported clinical history. The TCR originated in a man in his forties or fifties who had been exposed to COVID-19. Sequencing was done on a sample of PBMCs or T cells enriched from blood (not recorded which). This sequence joins TRBV14 and TRBJ2-7; D is perhaps TRBD2 (6 bases). The CDR3 DNA reads as TGTGCCAGCAGCCTTACCGGGACTCCCAATCTCTACGAGCAGTACTTC. Encoded protein: CASSLTGTPNLYEQYF.